Below are 31 T cell receptor beta chains sequenced from a single sample in a study of cytomegalovirus exposure and HLA in healthy donors. Use of 60 Vbeta and 13 Jbeta primers characterized the PCR. The assay was immunoSEQ multiplex PCR, and TCRdb's table has in-frame clones only and misses some. This table has more than 65,000 clones, 65% to 70% appearing once. The sequencing input was PBMCs. The origin of the receptors is a woman in her fifties or sixties in good health and CMV-seropositive.

The V and J genes are TRBV7-9 and TRBJ2-3; TRBD1 matches at 7 bases. J lost 0 bases, V lost 5 bases, and 8 bases had no gene match. The CDR3 totals 16 residues. Germline CDR1 is SEHNR and CDR2 is FQNEAQ (reference sequence). The CDR3 loop is CASSHGTDPSTDTQYF. The CDR3 DNA reads as TGTGCCAGCAGCCACGGGACAGATCCTAGCACAGATACGCAGTATTTT.

In this sample, this clone turned up a few times. The chain has TRBV28 and TRBJ2-7; TRBD2 agrees at 7 bases. The CDR3 contains 12 residues. CDR1 MDHEN and CDR2 SYDVKM come from the germline V gene. Losses at the gene ends were 7 bases for V and 4 bases for J; bases not matched to a gene: 4. The CDR3 protein is CASTQGGYEQYF. In DNA, the CDR3 is TGTGCCAGCACCCAGGGAGGGTACGAGCAGTACTTC.

V is TRBV28 and J is TRBJ2-2, with D maybe TRBD2 (6 bases). Germline V gene sequence: CDR1 MDHEN, CDR2 SYDVKM. V lost 7 bases and J lost 0, with 12 bases in between. The CDR3 is 15 amino acids. Here the CDR3 DNA reads TGTGCCAGCATCGGGGGTGCTGCGAACACCGGGGAGCTGTTTTTT. It encodes CASIGGAANTGELFF.

This sequence joins TRBV28 and TRBJ1-5; D might be TRBD1 (6 bases). V lost 11 bases and J lost 3, with 20 bases in between. This CDR3 has 15 amino acids. CDR1 and CDR2 from the germline V gene are MDHEN and SYDVKM. The CDR3 coding sequence is TGTGCCGGGGGGGACGGGCAGGGGTCCAATCAGCCCCAGCATTTT. It codes for CAGGDGQGSNQPQHF. The entire variable domain, with the rest obtained from reference TRBV28 and TRBJ1-5, is as follows: DVKVTQSSRYLVKRTGEKVFLECVQDMDHENMFWYRQDPGLGLRLIYFSYDVKMKEKGDIPEGYSVSREKKERFSLILESASTNQTSMYLCAGGDGQGSNQPQHFGDGTRLSIL.

V usage is TRBV18 and J usage is TRBJ1-4, with 8 positions matching TRBD1. J was trimmed by 4 bases and V by 6 bases; bases with no gene match: 4. This CDR3 comprises 14 residues. Germline V CDR1 and CDR2: KGHSH, LQKENI. CDR3 bases: TGTGCCAGCTCGCGGGACAGGTATAATGAAAAACTGTTTTTT. The encoded protein is CASSRDRYNEKLFF.

This chain links TRBV5-1 with TRBJ1-3, with D perhaps TRBD1 (5 bases). This CDR3 region has 14 residues. The V and J ends lost 0 bases and 4 bases respectively, with 8 bases between them. Germline CDR1 is SGHRS and CDR2 is YFSETQ. The CDR3 spells CASSLVGRGNTIYF. The CDR3 DNA reads TGCGCCAGCAGCTTGGTGGGGCGCGGAAACACCATATATTTT.

Written as DNA, the CDR3 is TGTGCCAGCAGCCGGACAGGGGTTCAGCCCCAGCATTTT. It encodes CASSRTGVQPQHF. The chain joins TRBV7-9 to TRBJ1-5, with 9 bases aligning to TRBD1. The CDR3 consists of 13 residues. The V gene end was trimmed by 5 bases and the J gene end by 6 bases; junction bases not matched to a gene: 2. Germline V lookup: CDR1 SEHNR, CDR2 FQNEAQ (reference sequence).

This clone was detected only a few times. The chain recombines TRBV5-1 with TRBJ1-6; D possibly corresponds to TRBD1 (5 bases). V was cut by 7 bases and J by 4 bases, with 15 bases left in between. This CDR3 is 15 amino acids long. Germline V gene data show CDR1 as SGHRS and CDR2 as YFSETQ. DNA for the CDR3: TGCGCCAGCCGACTCCCCGGGGGGTATAATTCACCCCTCCACTTT. Its protein product is CASRLPGGYNSPLHF.

The genes are TRBV27 and TRBJ1-1, with a possible D match to TRBD1 (5 bases). V lost 5 bases, J lost 1 base, and 14 bases lay in between. Germline CDR1 and CDR2: MNHEY and SMNVEV (reference sequence). CDR3 length: 15 residues. CDR3 nucleotide sequence: TGTGCCAGCAGTCTGCGACAGAGATCGAACACTGAAGCTTTCTTT. This gives the protein CASSLRQRSNTEAFF.

The V call is TRBV9, the J call TRBJ1-4; tentative D call: TRBD1 (5 bases). The CDR3 has 17 residues. Per germline, CDR1 SGDLS and CDR2 YYNGEE. V was cut by 0 bases and J by 8 bases, with 20 bases left in between. This chain's CDR3 is CASSVGSPVGVGEKLFF. The CDR3 coding sequence is TGTGCCAGCAGCGTAGGCTCCCCAGTAGGGGTGGGAGAAAAACTGTTTTTT.

The V gene is TRBV19, the J gene TRBJ2-5; perhaps TRBD1 as D (6 bases). The V and J ends lost 5 bases and 4 bases respectively, with 14 bases between them. Germline lookup yields CDR1 LNHDA and CDR2 SQIVND (reference sequence). The CDR3 is made up of 14 amino acids. CDR3 sequence reads: CASSFSGVPETQYF. CDR3 bases: TGTGCCAGTAGTTTCTCAGGGGTTCCAGAGACCCAGTACTTC.

The chain links TRBV10-2 to TRBJ2-5; TRBD2 matches at 7 bases. From germline, CDR1 is WSHSY and CDR2 SAAADI. After removal of 3 bases from V and 4 bases from J, the junction contained 8 bases not matched to a gene. The CDR3 has 15 residues. The CDR3 DNA is TGCGCCAGCAGTGATGAGCGGGGCTCGGGAGAGACCCAGTACTTC. It is translated as CASSDERGSGETQYF.

This clone was seen a few times. The junction shows a germline mismatch at one end, possibly a read error. The rearrangement links TRBV7-9 to TRBJ1-5; unclear D gene. CDR3 length: 16 residues. Germline V CDR1 and CDR2: SEHNR, FQNEAQ (reference sequence). For the CDR3, the DNA is TGTTCCAGCAGCCCTAGCGGCCCAGGAATTAATCAGCCCCAGCATTTT. Amino acids: CSSSPSGPGINQPQHF.

The sample holds one count of this clone. This chain connects TRBV7-9 to TRBJ2-7; D uncertain. This CDR3 contains 13 residues. Germline CDR1 is SEHNR and CDR2 is FQNEAQ (reference sequence). Trimming stripped 2 bases from V and 5 bases from J, with 10 bases between. The chain's CDR3 is CASSLTQANEQYV. The CDR3 region has the DNA TGTGCCAGCAGCTTAACCCAAGCGAACGAGCAGTACGTC.

This chain connects TRBV10-1 to TRBJ2-1, with a weak D call TRBD1 (6 bases). The V end was cut by 8 bases, the J end by 0 bases, with 11 bases between. The CDR3 covers 14 residues. Germline-derived CDR1 and CDR2 are WNHNN and SYGVQD (reference sequence). Written as DNA, the CDR3 is TGCGCCAGCTGGGGGCTGAGCTCCTACAATGAGCAGTTCTTC. Its translation: CASWGLSSYNEQFF.

The chain has TRBV19 and TRBJ2-7; weak D call: TRBD2 (7 bases). V lost 1 base and J 0 bases, leaving 16 bases between the germline ends. From germline, CDR1 is LNHDA and CDR2 SQIVND (reference sequence). CDR3 length: 17 amino acids. CDR3 protein: CASSIVAGAGASYEQYF. CDR3 DNA sequence: TGTGCCAGTAGTATAGTTGCGGGGGCAGGAGCCTCCTACGAGCAGTACTTC.

The rearrangement uses TRBV7-3 and TRBJ1-1; possible D gene TRBD1, 5 bases. The CDR3 consists of 13 residues. From germline, CDR1 is SGHTA and CDR2 FQGTGA. The V end lost 3 bases, the J end lost 3 bases, and 8 bases lay between the germline ends. CDR3 sequence: CASSFARDTEAFF. The CDR3 bases are TGTGCCAGCAGCTTTGCCAGGGACACTGAAGCTTTCTTT.

CDR3 in DNA: TGTGCCAGCAGCTTAGGCTCAGGGCCGACCGGGGAGCTGTTTTTT. Its protein product is CASSLGSGPTGELFF. V and J are TRBV5-4 and TRBJ2-2; possible D gene TRBD1, 5 bases. The V end was cut by 2 bases, the J end by 5 bases, with 13 bases between. Germline CDR1 reads SGHNT; CDR2 reads YYREEE (reference sequence). The CDR3 totals 15 residues.

The CDR3 loop is CASSSTGTGVLFF. As DNA, the CDR3 is TGTGCCAGCAGTTCCACAGGGACAGGAGTATTGTTTTTT. V gene TRBV6-1 combines with J gene TRBJ1-4, with 8 bases that match TRBD1. Trimming at V came to 5 bases and at J to 15 bases, leaving 11 bases not matched to a gene. CDR1 and CDR2 (germline): MNHNS, SASEGT. This CDR3 contains 13 residues.

This clone was seen only a few times. This chain uses TRBV30 with TRBJ1-2, with D tentatively TRBD1 (6 bases). The CDR3 spans 13 residues. Germline CDR1 and CDR2: GTSNPN and SVGIG (reference sequence). Trimming stripped 2 bases from V and 8 bases from J, with 15 bases between. The CDR3 is CAWSLGGAEGYTF. In DNA, the CDR3 is TGTGCCTGGAGTTTGGGGGGGGCGGAAGGCTACACCTTC. The complete variable domain, with remaining parts taken from reference TRBV30 and TRBJ1-2, reads SQTIHQWPATLVQPVGSPLSLECTVEGTSNPNLYWYRQAAGRGLQLLFYSVGIGQISSEVPQNLSASRPQDRQFILSSKKLLLSDSGFYLCAWSLGGAEGYTFGSGTRLTVV.

The chain joins TRBV11-2 to TRBJ1-4, with TRBD1 identical over 7 bases. Germline loops: CDR1 SGHAT, CDR2 FQNNGV. The CDR3 extends over 16 amino acids. The junction had 9 bases not matched to a gene; V was cut back by 0 bases and J by 8 bases. The CDR3 sequence is CASSLDRGTVEEKLFF. CDR3 nucleotide sequence: TGTGCCAGCAGCTTAGATCGGGGGACAGTGGAAGAAAAACTGTTTTTT.

In DNA form, the CDR3 reads TGTGCTAGTGGTTTGTTGGATAGGGGATCCGGGGCCAACGTCCTGACTTTC. It codes for CASGLLDRGSGANVLTF. The chain uses TRBV12-5 and TRBJ2-6; a weak D match, TRBD1 (5 bases). CDR3 length: 17 residues. With 2 bases removed from V and 4 bases from J, the gap between germline ends came to 15 bases. Germline assignment: CDR1 LGHNT and CDR2 FRNRAP.

This chain joins TRBV28 and TRBJ1-2, with D tentatively TRBD1 (6 bases). This CDR3 has 13 amino acids. The V and J ends lost 11 bases and 4 bases respectively, with 17 bases between them. Germline CDR1 reads MDHEN; CDR2 reads SYDVKM. For the CDR3, the DNA is TGTGCCGTCGGGGGGGGCGTTGCCTATGGCTACACCTTC. The encoded protein is CAVGGGVAYGYTF.

This clone was seen a handful of times. The chain recombines TRBV5-6 with TRBJ1-2; weak D call: TRBD1 (5 bases). From germline, CDR1 is SGHDT and CDR2 YYEEEE. V lost 0 bases, J lost 8 bases, and 11 bases lay in between. This CDR3 has 13 amino acids. The chain's CDR3 is CASSLAAGWGYTF. CDR3 nucleotide sequence: TGTGCCAGCAGCTTGGCCGCAGGGTGGGGCTACACCTTC.

The chain joins TRBV4-1 to TRBJ2-7, with 7 bases fitting TRBD2. CDR1 and CDR2 from the germline V gene are MGHRA and YSYEKL. The CDR3 contains 19 residues. The V gene end was trimmed by 1 base and the J gene end by 3 bases; junction bases not matched to a gene: 18. The CDR3 DNA follows: TGCGCCAGCAGCCAAGTATCTTTTTTATATGGGGCTAGCGGCTACGAGCAGTACGTC. This gives the protein CASSQVSFLYGASGYEQYV.

This chain uses TRBV7-2 with TRBJ2-3; the match to TRBD1 covers 9 bases. This CDR3 spans 16 amino acids. V lost 2 bases and J lost 14; bases outside the gene matches: 17. Per the germline V gene, CDR1 is SGHTA and CDR2 is FQGNSA. The CDR3 region has the DNA TGTGCCAGCAGCTTATTTTGGGGCAGGACAGGGGAAGTGCTGTATTTT. Protein product: CASSLFWGRTGEVLYF.

This CDR3 reads CSAPGAYEQYV. The CDR3 DNA sequence: TGCAGTGCTCCAGGGGCATACGAGCAGTACGTC. The chain has TRBV20-1 and TRBJ2-7; a weak D match, TRBD1 (6 bases). The germline gives CDR1 DFQATT, CDR2 SNEGSKA (reference sequence). The CDR3 consists of 11 residues. The ends were cut back, 5 bases at V and 4 bases at J, with 9 bases in the middle.

The CDR3 is CASSGVAGGFTDTQYF. The CDR3 nucleotides are TGTGCCAGCAGTGGGGTAGCGGGGGGGTTCACAGATACGCAGTATTTT. The chain employs TRBV2 and TRBJ2-3; 11 nucleotides match TRBD2. V was clipped by 4 bases and J by 2 bases; unmatched bases: 5. The CDR3 totals 16 residues. Germline CDR1 and CDR2: SNHLY and FYNNEI.

The J gene is TRBJ2-3, the V gene TRBV13; 9 bases fit TRBD1. V shed 5 bases, J shed 5 bases, and the junction held 17 bases outside the gene matches. Per germline, CDR1 PRHDT and CDR2 FYEKMQ (reference sequence). This CDR3 contains 18 residues. The CDR3 loop is CASSPRLIWDRVKDTQYF. In nucleotides, the CDR3 is TGTGCCAGCAGCCCTCGACTGATCTGGGACAGGGTAAAAGATACGCAGTATTTT.

The V call is TRBV7-2, the J call TRBJ1-6, with unresolved D. V dropped 0 bases and J dropped 7 bases, with 19 bases sitting between them. Germline V CDR1 and CDR2: SGHTA, FQGNSA. The CDR3 sequence is 18 residues long. CDR3 DNA sequence: TGTGCCAGCAGCTTAGCTGGTGCGGGGTTGGCCCCAAATTCACCCCTCCACTTT. It yields the protein CASSLAGAGLAPNSPLHF.

The chain couples TRBV6-6 to TRBJ1-1; D call uncertain. Trimming left V 2 bases short and J 8 bases short, with 9 bases between. The CDR3 totals 12 residues. Germline V gives CDR1 MNHNY, CDR2 SVGAGI (reference sequence). In DNA, the CDR3 is TGTGCCAGCAGTTACGGCATCCGAGAAGCTTTCTTT. It is translated as CASSYGIREAFF.